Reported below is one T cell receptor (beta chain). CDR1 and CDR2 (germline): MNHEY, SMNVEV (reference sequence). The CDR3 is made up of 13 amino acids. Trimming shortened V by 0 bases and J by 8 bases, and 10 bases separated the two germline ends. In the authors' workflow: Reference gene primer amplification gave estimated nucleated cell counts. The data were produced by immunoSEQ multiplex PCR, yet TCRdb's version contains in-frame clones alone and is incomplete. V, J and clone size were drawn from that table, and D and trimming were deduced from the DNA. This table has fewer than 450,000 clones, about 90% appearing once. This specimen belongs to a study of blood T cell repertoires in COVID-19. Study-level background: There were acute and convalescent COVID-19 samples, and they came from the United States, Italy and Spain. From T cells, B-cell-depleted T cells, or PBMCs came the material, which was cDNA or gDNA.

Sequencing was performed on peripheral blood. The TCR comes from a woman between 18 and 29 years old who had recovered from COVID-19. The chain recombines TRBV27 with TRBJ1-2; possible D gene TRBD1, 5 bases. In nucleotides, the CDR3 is TGTGCCAGCAGTTTATCGAACGGGGGGGGCTACACCTTC. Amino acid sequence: CASSLSNGGGYTF.